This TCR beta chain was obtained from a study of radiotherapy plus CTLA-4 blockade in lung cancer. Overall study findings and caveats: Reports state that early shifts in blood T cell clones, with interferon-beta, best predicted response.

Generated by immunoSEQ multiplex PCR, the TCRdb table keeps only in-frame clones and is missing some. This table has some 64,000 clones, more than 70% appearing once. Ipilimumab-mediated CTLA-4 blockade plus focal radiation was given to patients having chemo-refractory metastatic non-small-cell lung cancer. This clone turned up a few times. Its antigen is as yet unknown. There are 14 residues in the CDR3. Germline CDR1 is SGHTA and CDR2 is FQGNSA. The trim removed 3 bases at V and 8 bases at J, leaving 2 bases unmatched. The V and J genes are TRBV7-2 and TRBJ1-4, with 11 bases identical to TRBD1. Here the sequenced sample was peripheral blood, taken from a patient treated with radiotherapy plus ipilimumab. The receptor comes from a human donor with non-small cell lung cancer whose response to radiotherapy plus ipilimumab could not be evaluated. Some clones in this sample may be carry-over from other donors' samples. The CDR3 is CASSFGTGGEKLFF. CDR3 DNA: TGTGCCAGCAGCTTCGGGACAGGGGGAGAAAAACTGTTTTTT.